This T cell receptor beta chain was identified during a study of T cell responses to AZD1222 COVID-19 vaccine. Study-level points and caveats: Per reports, nearly half of all spike-specific TCRs target regions that are unmutated in variants. No repertoire was sampled before or during the peak T cell response, only after it. Possibly, clonal diversity was underestimated; donors were largely white British and included more females.

Germline V gene data show CDR1 as SNHLY and CDR2 as FYNNEI. Trimming took 6 bases from V and 0 from J, leaving 11 bases between them. The CDR3 sequence is 14 residues long. In the case of this clone: Its antigen is currently unknown.

Generated by immunoSEQ multiplex PCR, the TCRdb table keeps only in-frame clones and is missing some. The table has about 150,000 clones, around 89% seen once. Source: peripheral blood, taken on day 0 of AZD1222 vaccination. The receptor's source is an adult in good health. The chain recombines TRBV2 with TRBJ1-2; perhaps TRBD1 as D (6 bases). The DNA for the CDR3 is TGTGCCAGCAGACTACAGGGAGCTAACTATGGCTACACCTTC. Translating gives CASRLQGANYGYTF.